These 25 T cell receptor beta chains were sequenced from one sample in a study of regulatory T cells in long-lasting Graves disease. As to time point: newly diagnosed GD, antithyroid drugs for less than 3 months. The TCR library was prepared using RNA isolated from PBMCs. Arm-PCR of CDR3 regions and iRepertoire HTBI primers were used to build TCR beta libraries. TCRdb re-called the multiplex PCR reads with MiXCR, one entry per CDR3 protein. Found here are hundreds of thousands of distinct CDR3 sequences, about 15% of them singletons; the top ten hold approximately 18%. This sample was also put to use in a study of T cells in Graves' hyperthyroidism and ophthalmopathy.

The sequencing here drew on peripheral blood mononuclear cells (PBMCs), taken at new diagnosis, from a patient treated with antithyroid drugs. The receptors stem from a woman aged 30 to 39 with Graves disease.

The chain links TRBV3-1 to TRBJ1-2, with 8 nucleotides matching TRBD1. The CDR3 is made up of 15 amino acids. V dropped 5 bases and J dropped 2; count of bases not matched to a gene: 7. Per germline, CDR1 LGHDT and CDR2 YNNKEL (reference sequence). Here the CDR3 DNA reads TGTGCCAGCAGCGTAGGCCGGACAGGGAACTATGGCTACACCTTC. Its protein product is CASSVGRTGNYGYTF.

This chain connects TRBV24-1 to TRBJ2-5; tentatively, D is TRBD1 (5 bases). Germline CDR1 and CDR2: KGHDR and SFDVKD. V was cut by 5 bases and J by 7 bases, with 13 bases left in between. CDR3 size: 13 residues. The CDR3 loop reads CATSGGSETTQYF. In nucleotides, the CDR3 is TGTGCCACCAGTGGGGGCTCCGAAACGACCCAGTACTTC.

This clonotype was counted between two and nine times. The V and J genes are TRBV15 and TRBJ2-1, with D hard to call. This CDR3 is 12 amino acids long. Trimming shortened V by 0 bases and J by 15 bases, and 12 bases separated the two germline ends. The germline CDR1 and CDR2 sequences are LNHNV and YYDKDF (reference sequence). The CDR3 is CATSRDGLLMFF. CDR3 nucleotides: TGTGCCACCAGCAGAGATGGCCTCCTCATGTTCTTC.

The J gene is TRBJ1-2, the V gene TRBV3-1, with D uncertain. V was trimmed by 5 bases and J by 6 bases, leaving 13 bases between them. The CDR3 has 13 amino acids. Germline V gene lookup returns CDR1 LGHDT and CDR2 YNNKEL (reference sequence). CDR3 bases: TGTGCCAGCAGCGCAAGCTCTCAGCATGGCTACACCTTC. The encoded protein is CASSASSQHGYTF.

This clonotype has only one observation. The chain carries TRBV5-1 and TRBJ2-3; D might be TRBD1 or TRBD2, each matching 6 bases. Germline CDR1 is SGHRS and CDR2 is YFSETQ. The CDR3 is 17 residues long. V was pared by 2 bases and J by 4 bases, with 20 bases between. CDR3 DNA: TGCGCCAGCAGCTTCCTAGGGCCGGGGGCAGGCTCAGATACGCAGTATTTT. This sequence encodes CASSFLGPGAGSDTQYF.

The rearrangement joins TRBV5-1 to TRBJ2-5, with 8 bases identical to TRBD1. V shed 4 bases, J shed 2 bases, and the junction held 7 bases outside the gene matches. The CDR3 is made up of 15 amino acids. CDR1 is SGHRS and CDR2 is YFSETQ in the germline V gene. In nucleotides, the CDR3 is TGCGCCAGCAGCAACACCGGGACAGGTCAAGAGACCCAGTACTTC. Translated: CASSNTGTGQETQYF.

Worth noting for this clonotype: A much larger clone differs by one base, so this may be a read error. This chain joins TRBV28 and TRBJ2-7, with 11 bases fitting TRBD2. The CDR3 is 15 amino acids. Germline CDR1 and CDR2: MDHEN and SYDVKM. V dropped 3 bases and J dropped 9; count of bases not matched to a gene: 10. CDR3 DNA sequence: TGTGCCAGCAGTTTCCCCACTAGCGGGAGTTTAGGGCAGTACTTC. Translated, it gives CASSFPTSGSLGQYF. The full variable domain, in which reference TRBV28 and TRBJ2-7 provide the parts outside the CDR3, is DVKVTQSSRYLVKRTGEKVFLECVQDMDHENMFWYRQDPGLGLRLIYFSYDVKMKEKGDIPEGYSVSREKKERFSLILESASTNQTSMYLCASSFPTSGSLGQYFGPGTRLTVT.

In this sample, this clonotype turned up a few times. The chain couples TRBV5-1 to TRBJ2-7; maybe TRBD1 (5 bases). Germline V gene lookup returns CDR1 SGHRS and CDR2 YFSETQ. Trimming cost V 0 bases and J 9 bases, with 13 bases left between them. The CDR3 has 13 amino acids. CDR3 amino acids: CASSLGDRQRQYF. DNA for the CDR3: TGCGCCAGCAGCTTGGGAGATAGACAGAGGCAGTACTTC.

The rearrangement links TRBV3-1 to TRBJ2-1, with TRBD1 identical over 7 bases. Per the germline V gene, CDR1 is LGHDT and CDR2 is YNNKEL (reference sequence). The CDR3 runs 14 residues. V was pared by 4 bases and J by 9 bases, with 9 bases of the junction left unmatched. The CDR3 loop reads CASSRPDRAGEQFF. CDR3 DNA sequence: TGTGCCAGCAGCCGACCCGACAGGGCTGGTGAGCAGTTCTTC.

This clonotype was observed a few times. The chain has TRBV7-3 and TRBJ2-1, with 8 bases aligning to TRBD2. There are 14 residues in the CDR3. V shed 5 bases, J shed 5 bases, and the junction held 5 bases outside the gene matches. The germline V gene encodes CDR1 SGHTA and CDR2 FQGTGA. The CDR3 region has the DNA TGTGCCAGCAGCGTGGCGGGAGGCCACAATGAGCAGTTCTTC. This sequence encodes CASSVAGGHNEQFF.

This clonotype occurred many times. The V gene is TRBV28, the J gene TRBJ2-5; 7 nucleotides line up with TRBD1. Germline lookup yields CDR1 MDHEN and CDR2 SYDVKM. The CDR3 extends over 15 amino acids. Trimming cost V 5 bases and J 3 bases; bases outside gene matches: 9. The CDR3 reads CASSLQGIWEETQYF. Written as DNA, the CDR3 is TGTGCCAGCAGTCTACAGGGGATTTGGGAAGAGACCCAGTACTTC.

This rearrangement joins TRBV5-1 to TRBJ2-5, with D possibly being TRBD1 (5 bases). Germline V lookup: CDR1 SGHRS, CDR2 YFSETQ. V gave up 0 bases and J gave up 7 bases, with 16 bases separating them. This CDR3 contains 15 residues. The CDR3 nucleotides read TGCGCCAGCAGCTTGGAGTCTTCAGGTACAGGGACCCAGTACTTC. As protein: CASSLESSGTGTQYF.

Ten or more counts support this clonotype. The CDR3 loop is CASSSLLGQQETQYF. The DNA for the CDR3 is TGTGCCAGCAGCTCCCTATTAGGGCAACAAGAGACCCAGTACTTC. The chain employs TRBV7-8 and TRBJ2-5; D remains ambiguous. CDR3 length: 15 residues. Germline lookup yields CDR1 SGHVS and CDR2 FQNEAQ. The V and J ends lost 4 bases and 2 bases respectively, with 14 bases between them.

CDR3 DNA: TGTGCCAGCAGCCCTGCTCAAGATACGCAGTATTTT. This sequence encodes CASSPAQDTQYF. The chain recombines TRBV7-3 with TRBJ2-3; D is unresolved. V was cut by 5 bases and J by 5 bases, with 8 bases left in between. This CDR3 is built from 12 residues. The germline gives CDR1 SGHTA, CDR2 FQGTGA.

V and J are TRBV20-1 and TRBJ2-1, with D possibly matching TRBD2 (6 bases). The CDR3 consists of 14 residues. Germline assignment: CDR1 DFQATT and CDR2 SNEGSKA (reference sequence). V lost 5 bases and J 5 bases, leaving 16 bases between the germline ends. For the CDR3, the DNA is TGCAGTGCTCCCCGCTCGGGACTCGACAATGAGCAGTTCTTC. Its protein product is CSAPRSGLDNEQFF.

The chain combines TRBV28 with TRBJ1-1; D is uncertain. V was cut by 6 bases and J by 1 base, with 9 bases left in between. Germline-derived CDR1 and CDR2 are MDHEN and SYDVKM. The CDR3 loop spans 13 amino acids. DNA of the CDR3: TGTGCCAGCAGCGCCCTATCGAACACTGAAGCTTTCTTT. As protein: CASSALSNTEAFF.

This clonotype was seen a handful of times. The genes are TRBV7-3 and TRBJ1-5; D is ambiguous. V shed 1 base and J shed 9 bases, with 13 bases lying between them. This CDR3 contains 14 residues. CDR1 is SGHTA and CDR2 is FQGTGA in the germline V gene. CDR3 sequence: CASSLSLIEGPQHF. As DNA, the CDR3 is TGTGCCAGCAGCTTAAGTCTTATTGAAGGGCCCCAGCATTTT.

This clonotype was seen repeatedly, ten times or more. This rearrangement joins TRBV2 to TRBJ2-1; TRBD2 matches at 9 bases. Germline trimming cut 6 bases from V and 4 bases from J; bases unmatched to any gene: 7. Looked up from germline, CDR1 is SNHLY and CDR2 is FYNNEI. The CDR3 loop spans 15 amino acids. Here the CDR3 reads CASRMTSGEYNEQFF. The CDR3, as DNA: TGTGCCAGCAGAATGACTAGCGGAGAATACAATGAGCAGTTCTTC. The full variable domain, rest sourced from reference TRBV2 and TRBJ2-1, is EPEVTQTPSHQVTQMGQEVILRCVPISNHLYFYWYRQILGQKVEFLVSFYNNEISEKSEIFDDQFSVERPDGSNFTLKIRSTKLEDSAMYFCASRMTSGEYNEQFFGPGTRLTVL.

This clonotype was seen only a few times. CDR3 residues: CASRNVQRDPSYEQYF. CDR3 bases: TGCGCCAGCAGGAACGTCCAGCGAGATCCCTCCTACGAGCAGTACTTC. This sequence joins TRBV10-1 and TRBJ2-7, with unresolved D. Looked up from germline, CDR1 is WNHNN and CDR2 is SYGVQD (reference sequence). There are 16 residues in the CDR3. V dropped 6 bases and J dropped 0 bases, with 18 bases sitting between them.

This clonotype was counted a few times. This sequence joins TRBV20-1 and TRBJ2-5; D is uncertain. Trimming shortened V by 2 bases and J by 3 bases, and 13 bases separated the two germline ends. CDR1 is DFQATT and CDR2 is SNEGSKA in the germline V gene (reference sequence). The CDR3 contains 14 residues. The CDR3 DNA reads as TGCAGTGCTAGACCCTCCTTCGGAAAAGAGACCCAGTACTTC. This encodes CSARPSFGKETQYF.

CDR3: CASRTPGQGESEQFF. CDR3 sequence (DNA): TGTGCCAGCAGAACTCCGGGACAGGGGGAAAGTGAGCAGTTCTTC. The rearrangement joins TRBV27 to TRBJ2-1, with TRBD1 identical over 11 bases. V was pared by 6 bases and J by 9 bases, with 10 bases of the junction left unmatched. The CDR3 contains 15 residues. Germline CDR1 MNHEY, CDR2 SMNVEV (reference sequence).

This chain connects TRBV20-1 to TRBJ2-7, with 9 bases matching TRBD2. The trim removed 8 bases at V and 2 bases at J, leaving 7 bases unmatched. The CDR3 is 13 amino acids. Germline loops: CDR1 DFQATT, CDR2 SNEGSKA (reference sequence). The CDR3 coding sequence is TGCAGTTCCATACTAGCGGGCGCCTACGAGCAGTACTTC. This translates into CSSILAGAYEQYF.

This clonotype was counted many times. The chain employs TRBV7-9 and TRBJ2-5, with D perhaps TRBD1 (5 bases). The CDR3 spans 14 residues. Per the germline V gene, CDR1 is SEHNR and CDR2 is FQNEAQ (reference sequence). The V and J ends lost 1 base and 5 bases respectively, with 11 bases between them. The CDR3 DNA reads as TGTGCCAGCAGCTTAGACGCAGGGTTTGAGACCCAGTACTTC. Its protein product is CASSLDAGFETQYF.

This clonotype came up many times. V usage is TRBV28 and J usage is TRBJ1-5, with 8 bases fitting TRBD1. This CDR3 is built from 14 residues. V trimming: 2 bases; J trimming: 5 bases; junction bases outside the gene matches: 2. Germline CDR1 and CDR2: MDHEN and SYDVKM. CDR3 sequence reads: CASSLPGGYQPQHF. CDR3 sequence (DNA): TGTGCCAGCAGTTTACCAGGGGGCTATCAGCCCCAGCATTTT.

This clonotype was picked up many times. This CDR3 reads CSARDIRGRGNTEAFF. The CDR3 DNA is TGCAGTGCTAGAGACATCAGGGGACGGGGGAACACTGAAGCTTTCTTT. The rearrangement links TRBV20-1 to TRBJ1-1; D may be TRBD1 (6 bases). Germline V gene lookup returns CDR1 DFQATT and CDR2 SNEGSKA (reference sequence). The CDR3 spans 16 residues. V was trimmed by 0 bases and J by 1 base, leaving 15 bases between them.